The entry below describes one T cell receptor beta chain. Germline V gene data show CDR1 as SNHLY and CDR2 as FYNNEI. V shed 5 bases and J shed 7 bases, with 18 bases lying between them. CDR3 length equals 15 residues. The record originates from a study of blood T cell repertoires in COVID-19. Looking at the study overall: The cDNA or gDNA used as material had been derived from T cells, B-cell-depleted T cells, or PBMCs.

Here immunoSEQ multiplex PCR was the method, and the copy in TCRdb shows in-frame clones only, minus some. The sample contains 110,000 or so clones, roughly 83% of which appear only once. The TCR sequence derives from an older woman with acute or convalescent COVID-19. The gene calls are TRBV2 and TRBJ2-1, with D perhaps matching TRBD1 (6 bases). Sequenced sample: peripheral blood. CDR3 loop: CASSSWDNLRNEQFF. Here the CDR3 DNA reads TGTGCCAGCAGTTCCTGGGACAACCTGAGGAATGAGCAGTTCTTC.